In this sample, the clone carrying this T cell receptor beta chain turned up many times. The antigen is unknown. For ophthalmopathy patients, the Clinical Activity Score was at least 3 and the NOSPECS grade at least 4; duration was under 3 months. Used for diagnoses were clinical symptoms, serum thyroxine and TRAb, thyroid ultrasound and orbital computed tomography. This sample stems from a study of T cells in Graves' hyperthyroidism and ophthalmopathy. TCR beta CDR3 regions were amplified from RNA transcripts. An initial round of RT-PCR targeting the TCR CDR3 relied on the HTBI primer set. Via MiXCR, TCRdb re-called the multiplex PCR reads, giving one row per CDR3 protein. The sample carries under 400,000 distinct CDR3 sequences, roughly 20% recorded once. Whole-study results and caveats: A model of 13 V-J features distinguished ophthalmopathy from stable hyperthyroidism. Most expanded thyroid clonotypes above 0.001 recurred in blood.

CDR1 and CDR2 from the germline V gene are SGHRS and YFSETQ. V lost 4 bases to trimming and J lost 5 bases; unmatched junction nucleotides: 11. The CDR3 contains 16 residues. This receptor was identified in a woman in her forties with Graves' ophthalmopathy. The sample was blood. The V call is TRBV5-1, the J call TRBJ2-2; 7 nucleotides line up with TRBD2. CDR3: CASSPVSGADTGELFF. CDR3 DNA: TGCGCCAGCAGCCCCGTAAGCGGGGCCGATACCGGGGAGCTGTTTTTT.